The next 6 T cell receptor beta chains were all read from a single sample in a study of T cells in localized non-small cell lung cancer. Produced via immunoSEQ multiplex PCR; TCRdb's table is partial and in-frame only. The table records around 25,000 clones, 75% to 90% of them present only once. This specimen was peripheral blood, taken before any cancer treatment. These receptors came from a male donor at least 60 years old with stage II squamous cell lung carcinoma.

The chain links TRBV10-1 to TRBJ2-7; D is ambiguous. The CDR3 totals 13 residues. The germline V gene has CDR1 WNHNN and CDR2 SYGVQD (reference sequence). V lost 6 bases to trimming and J lost 2 bases, with 11 bases between them. CDR3 bases: TGCGCCAGCAGGAAAAAGGGTACCTACGAGCAGTACTTC. Residues: CASRKKGTYEQYF.

The V call is TRBV12-5, the J call TRBJ2-5; TRBD1 is a possible D gene (6 bases). V lost 5 bases to trimming and J lost 0 bases, with 13 bases between them. The CDR3 consists of 15 residues. The germline V gene has CDR1 LGHNT and CDR2 FRNRAP. CDR3: CASGPRGLYQETQYF. The CDR3 DNA reads as TGTGCTAGTGGTCCGAGGGGGTTGTACCAAGAGACCCAGTACTTC.

The chain combines TRBV5-4 with TRBJ2-5; no clear D gene. Trimming left V 4 bases short and J 0 bases short, with 19 bases between. CDR1 and CDR2 (germline): SGHNT, YYREEE (reference sequence). This CDR3 spans 17 amino acids. The CDR3 sequence: CASSQVAGPPHQETQYF. The CDR3 DNA follows: TGTGCCAGCAGCCAGGTGGCTGGGCCCCCGCACCAAGAGACCCAGTACTTC.

V and J are TRBV5-1 and TRBJ2-3; tentative D call: TRBD2 (6 bases). Trimming removed 4 bases at V and 0 bases at J, with 15 bases between. Germline-derived CDR1 and CDR2 are SGHRS and YFSETQ. The CDR3 has 16 amino acids. CDR3 bases: TGCGCCAGCAGCCCCACCCTGACTAGTAGCACAGATACGCAGTATTTT. Residues: CASSPTLTSSTDTQYF.

The J gene is TRBJ1-1, the V gene TRBV5-1; 9 nucleotides line up with TRBD1. The CDR3 spans 17 residues. CDR1 and CDR2 from the germline V gene are SGHRS and YFSETQ. V dropped 5 bases and J dropped 2; count of bases not matched to a gene: 13. CDR3 residues: CASRYTGTGKGNTEAFF. CDR3 DNA sequence: TGCGCCAGCAGGTACACCGGGACAGGGAAGGGTAACACTGAAGCTTTCTTT. Looking up the rest from reference TRBV5-1 and TRBJ1-1 gives the full variable domain: KAGVTQTPRYLIKTRGQQVTLSCSPISGHRSVSWYQQTPGQGLQFLFEYFSETQRNKGNFPGRFSGRQFSNSRSEMNVSTLELGDSALYLCASRYTGTGKGNTEAFFGQGTRLTVV.

The gene calls are TRBV19 and TRBJ1-5; no definite D call. This CDR3 region has 12 residues. The V end was cut by 7 bases, the J end by 1 base, with 5 bases between. The germline gives CDR1 LNHDA, CDR2 SQIVND (reference sequence). The CDR3 spells CASKYSNQPQHF. The CDR3 DNA follows: TGTGCCAGTAAATACAGCAATCAGCCCCAGCATTTT.